One and the same sample provided the 14 T cell receptor beta chains below, sequenced in a study of blood T cells in healthy people across ages. A J-beta primer mix and a sample-barcoded 5' primer were used in a second PCR of roughly 7 to 12 cycles. Via MiXCR, TCRdb re-called the 5' RACE reads, giving one row per CDR3 protein. This table holds approximately 1,000,000 distinct CDR3 sequences, less than 45% found once. Sequenced material: blood. These receptors were obtained from a young man in good health.

This clonotype was seen repeatedly, ten times or more. For the CDR3, the DNA is TGCAGTGCTAGAGTATCTAGTAGGGAAGGGACAGATACGCAGTATTTT. Amino acids: CSARVSSREGTDTQYF. The chain recombines TRBV20-1 with TRBJ2-3; D gene unclear. CDR1 is DFQATT and CDR2 is SNEGSKA in the germline V gene (reference sequence). CDR3 length: 16 amino acids. Trimming left V 1 base short and J 3 bases short, with 17 bases between.

This clonotype has only a few counts. The chain is built from TRBV20-1 and TRBJ2-1; 10 bases fit TRBD2. The J segment lost 7 bases and the V segment lost 8 bases, leaving 17 bases of the junction unmatched. The CDR3 is made up of 16 amino acids. The germline CDR1 and CDR2 sequences are DFQATT and SNEGSKA (reference sequence). The CDR3 DNA sequence: TGCAGTCCCTATAGAGGGGCTAGCGGGGGTTCGAATGAGCAGTTCTTC. Translation: CSPYRGASGGSNEQFF.

This clonotype was counted only a few times. The rearrangement joins TRBV4-1 to TRBJ1-6; 7 nucleotides align to TRBD1. In germline, CDR1 is MGHRA, CDR2 YSYEKL. The length of the CDR3 is 16 residues. After removal of 3 bases from V and 6 bases from J, the junction contained 8 bases not matched to a gene. The CDR3 DNA reads as TGCGCCAGCAGCCACGATGGACAGGCACTTAATTCACCCCTCCACTTT. This codes for CASSHDGQALNSPLHF.

A remark on this clonotype: Given a much more abundant clone one base away, this may be a read error. This sequence joins TRBV5-1 and TRBJ2-5, with D possibly matching TRBD2 (5 bases). Germline V gene data show CDR1 as SGHRS and CDR2 as YFSETQ. The CDR3 has 15 residues. This CDR3 is CASSLEIGSQATQYF. The CDR3 DNA follows: TGCGCCAGCAGCTTGGAAATTGGGAGTCAAGCGACCCAGTACTTC.

The rearrangement uses TRBV2 and TRBJ2-5; D may be TRBD1 (5 bases). The ends were cut back, 3 bases at V and 3 bases at J, with 11 bases in the middle. The CDR3 extends over 14 amino acids. The V gene's germline CDR1 is SNHLY and CDR2 FYNNEI. The CDR3 spells CASSDPAGKETQYF. The CDR3 DNA sequence: TGTGCCAGCAGTGACCCCGCAGGGAAAGAGACCCAGTACTTC. The whole variable domain, remainder taken from reference TRBV2 and TRBJ2-5, is EPEVTQTPSHQVTQMGQEVILRCVPISNHLYFYWYRQILGQKVEFLVSFYNNEISEKSEIFDDQFSVERPDGSNFTLKIRSTKLEDSAMYFCASSDPAGKETQYFGPGTRLLVL.

The chain combines TRBV6-5 with TRBJ2-3; a weak D match, TRBD1 (6 bases). The V end was cut by 6 bases, the J end by 0 bases, with 13 bases between. CDR1 MNHEY and CDR2 SVGAGI come from the germline V gene. The CDR3 runs to 15 residues. CDR3 residues: CASRRTASSTDTQYF. The DNA of the CDR3 is TGTGCCAGCAGACGGACAGCCTCTAGCACAGATACGCAGTATTTT.

The CDR3 reads CSVVPGAASGEQYF. The CDR3 DNA is TGCAGCGTTGTACCGGGGGCCGCGAGTGGGGAGCAGTACTTC. This chain connects TRBV29-1 to TRBJ2-5, with D perhaps assigned TRBD1 or TRBD2 (6 bases each). In germline, CDR1 is SQVTM, CDR2 ANQGSEA. CDR3 length: 14 amino acids. V lost 4 bases, J lost 11 bases, and 23 bases lay in between.

This clonotype was recorded a few times. The chain uses TRBV4-3 and TRBJ2-3, with 11 nucleotides matching TRBD1. The length of the CDR3 is 15 residues. J lost 5 bases, V lost 5 bases, and 6 bases had no gene match. Germline CDR1 LGHNA, CDR2 YSLEER. The CDR3 DNA reads TGCGCCAGCAGCAATGGGGACAGGGGGAAAGATACGCAGTATTTT. This gives the protein CASSNGDRGKDTQYF.

This clonotype was found a few times. V gene TRBV3-1 combines with J gene TRBJ2-3, with a weak D call TRBD2 (5 bases). Germline values: CDR1 LGHDT, CDR2 YNNKEL (reference sequence). Trimming stripped 8 bases from V and 1 base from J, with 13 bases between. CDR3 size: 14 residues. For the CDR3, the DNA is TGTGCCAGCCGAGACCGGGGAGGCACAGATACGCAGTATTTT. Residues: CASRDRGGTDTQYF.

CDR3 loop: CASSEVAGSYNEQFF. Here the CDR3 DNA reads TGTGCCAGCAGTGAAGTGGCTGGATCCTACAATGAGCAGTTCTTC. The chain couples TRBV6-1 to TRBJ2-1, with no clear D. The CDR3 totals 15 residues. Germline loops: CDR1 MNHNS, CDR2 SASEGT. The V end was cut by 1 base, the J end by 1 base, with 8 bases between.

There are a few counts of this clonotype. The CDR3 reads CSASKPLRGYTF. The CDR3 DNA reads as TGCAGTGCCTCCAAACCCCTTCGAGGCTACACCTTC. V and J are TRBV20-1 and TRBJ1-2; D uncertain. The ends were cut back, 6 bases at V and 8 bases at J, with 16 bases in the middle. This CDR3 region has 12 residues. Germline V gene sequence: CDR1 DFQATT, CDR2 SNEGSKA (reference sequence).

The gene calls are TRBV20-1 and TRBJ2-2, with a tentative D call TRBD2 (6 bases). V was trimmed by 4 bases and J by 1 base, leaving 13 bases between them. The CDR3 length is 15 residues. Germline lookup yields CDR1 DFQATT and CDR2 SNEGSKA (reference sequence). The CDR3 loop reads CSAIGPRGNTGELFF. As DNA, the CDR3 is TGCAGTGCTATCGGACCGCGGGGGAACACCGGGGAGCTGTTTTTT.

The rearrangement links TRBV7-2 to TRBJ2-5; D ambiguous. Deletions cut 5 bases from V and 11 bases from J, with 12 bases between. This CDR3 is built from 11 residues. CDR1 is SGHTA, CDR2 FQGNSA, per germline. The CDR3 nucleotides are TGTGCCAGCAGCAACCCCAATCAACAGTACTTC. Protein: CASSNPNQQYF.

The chain uses TRBV20-1 and TRBJ1-5; TRBD1 might be the D (5 bases). Trimming removed 0 bases at V and 5 bases at J, with 20 bases between. CDR1 is DFQATT and CDR2 is SNEGSKA in the germline V gene (reference sequence). The CDR3 loop spans 17 amino acids. This CDR3 reads CSARDNQGALTYQPQHF. The CDR3 DNA reads TGCAGTGCTAGAGATAATCAGGGAGCGCTGACCTATCAGCCCCAGCATTTT.